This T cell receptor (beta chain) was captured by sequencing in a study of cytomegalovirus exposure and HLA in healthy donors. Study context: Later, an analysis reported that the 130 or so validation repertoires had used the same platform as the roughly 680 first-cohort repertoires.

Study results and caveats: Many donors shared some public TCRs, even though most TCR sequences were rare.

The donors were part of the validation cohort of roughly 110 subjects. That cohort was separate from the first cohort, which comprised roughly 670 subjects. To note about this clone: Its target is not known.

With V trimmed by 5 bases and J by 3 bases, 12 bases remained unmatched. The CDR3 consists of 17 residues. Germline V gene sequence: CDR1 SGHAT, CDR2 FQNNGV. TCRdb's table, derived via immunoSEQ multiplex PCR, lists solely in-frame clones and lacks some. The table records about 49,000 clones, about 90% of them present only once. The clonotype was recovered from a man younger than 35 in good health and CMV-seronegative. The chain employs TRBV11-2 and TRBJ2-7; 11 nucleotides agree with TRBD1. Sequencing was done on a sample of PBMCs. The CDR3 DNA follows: TGTGCCAGCAGCCTCACCCGATGGGGACAGGGGGGCTACGAGCAGTACTTC. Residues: CASSLTRWGQGGYEQYF.